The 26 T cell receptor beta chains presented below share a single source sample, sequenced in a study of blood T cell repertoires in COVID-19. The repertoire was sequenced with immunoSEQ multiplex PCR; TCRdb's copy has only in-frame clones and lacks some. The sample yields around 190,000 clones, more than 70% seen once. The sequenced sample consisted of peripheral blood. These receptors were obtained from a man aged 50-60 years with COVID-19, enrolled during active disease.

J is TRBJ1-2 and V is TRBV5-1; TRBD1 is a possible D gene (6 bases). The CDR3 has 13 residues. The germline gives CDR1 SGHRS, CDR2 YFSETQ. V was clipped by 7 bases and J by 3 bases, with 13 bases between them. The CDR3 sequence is CASRGQNHYGYTF. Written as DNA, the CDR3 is TGCGCCAGCCGCGGACAGAACCACTATGGCTACACCTTC.

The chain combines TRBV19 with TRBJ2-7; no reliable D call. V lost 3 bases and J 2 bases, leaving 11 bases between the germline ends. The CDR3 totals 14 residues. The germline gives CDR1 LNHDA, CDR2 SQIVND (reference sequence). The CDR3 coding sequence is TGTGCCAGTAGTATGGTGGGCTCCGCCTACGAGCAGTACTTC. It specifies CASSMVGSAYEQYF.

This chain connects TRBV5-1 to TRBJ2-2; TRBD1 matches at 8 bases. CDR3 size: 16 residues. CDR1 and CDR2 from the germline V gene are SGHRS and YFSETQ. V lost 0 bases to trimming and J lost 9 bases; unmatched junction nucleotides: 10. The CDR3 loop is CASSLGADRVVRELFF. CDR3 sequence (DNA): TGCGCCAGCAGCTTGGGAGCGGACAGGGTTGTCCGGGAGCTGTTTTTT.

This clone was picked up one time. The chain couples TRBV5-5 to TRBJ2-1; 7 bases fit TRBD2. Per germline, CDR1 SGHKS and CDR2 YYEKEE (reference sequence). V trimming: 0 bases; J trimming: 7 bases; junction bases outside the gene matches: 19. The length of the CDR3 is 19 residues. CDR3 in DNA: TGTGCCAGCAGCTTGGATTTTGGAGGGGCGGGAGTCGAGGCAAATGAGCAGTTCTTC. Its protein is CASSLDFGGAGVEANEQFF.

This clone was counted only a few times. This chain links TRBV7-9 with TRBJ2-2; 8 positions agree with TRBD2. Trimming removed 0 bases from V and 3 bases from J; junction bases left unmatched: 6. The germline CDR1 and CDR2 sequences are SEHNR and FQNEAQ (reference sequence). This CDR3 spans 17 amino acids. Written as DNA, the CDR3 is TGTGCCAGCAGCTTAGCGGGACTAGATGGGTACACCGGGGAGCTGTTTTTT. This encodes CASSLAGLDGYTGELFF.

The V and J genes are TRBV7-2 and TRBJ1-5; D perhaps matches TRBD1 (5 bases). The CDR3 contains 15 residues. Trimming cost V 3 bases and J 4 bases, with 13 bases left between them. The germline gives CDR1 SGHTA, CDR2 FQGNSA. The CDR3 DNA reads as TGTGCCAGCAGCTTCCGGGGGATCCGGAATCAGCCCCAGCATTTT. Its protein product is CASSFRGIRNQPQHF.

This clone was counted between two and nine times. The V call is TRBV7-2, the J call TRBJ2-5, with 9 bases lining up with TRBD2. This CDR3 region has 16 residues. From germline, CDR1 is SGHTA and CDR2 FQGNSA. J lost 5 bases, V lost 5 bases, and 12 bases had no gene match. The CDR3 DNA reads TGTGCCAGCAGCGCACGTGGCGGGGGGGCCTGGGAGACCCAGTACTTC. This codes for CASSARGGGAWETQYF.

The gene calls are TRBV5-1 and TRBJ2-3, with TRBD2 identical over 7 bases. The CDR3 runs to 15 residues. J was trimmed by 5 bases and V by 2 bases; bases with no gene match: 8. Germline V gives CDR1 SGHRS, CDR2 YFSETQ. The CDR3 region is CASSLSGGKQDTQYF. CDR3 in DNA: TGCGCCAGCAGCTTATCGGGGGGTAAACAAGATACGCAGTATTTT.

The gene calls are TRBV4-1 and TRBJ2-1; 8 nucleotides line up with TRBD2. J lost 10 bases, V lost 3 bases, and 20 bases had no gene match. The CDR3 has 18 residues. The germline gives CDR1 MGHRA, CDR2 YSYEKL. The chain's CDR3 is CASSHTLVGTRESREQFF. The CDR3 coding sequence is TGCGCCAGCAGCCATACCCTAGTAGGGACTAGGGAATCGCGGGAGCAGTTCTTC.

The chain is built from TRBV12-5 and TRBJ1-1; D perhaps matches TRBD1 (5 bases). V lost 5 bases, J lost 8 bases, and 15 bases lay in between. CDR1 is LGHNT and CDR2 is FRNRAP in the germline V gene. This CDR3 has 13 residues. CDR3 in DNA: TGTGCTAGTGGTCCATCGACAGCACGAGAAGCTTTCTTT. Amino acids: CASGPSTAREAFF.

CDR3 protein: CASSTPGQGVYEQYF. As DNA, the CDR3 is TGTGCCAGCAGTACCCCGGGACAGGGCGTCTACGAGCAGTACTTC. The chain uses TRBV28 and TRBJ2-7; 9 positions agree with TRBD1. The germline V gene encodes CDR1 MDHEN and CDR2 SYDVKM. V shed 5 bases, J shed 3 bases, and the junction held 8 bases outside the gene matches. The CDR3 sequence is 15 residues long.

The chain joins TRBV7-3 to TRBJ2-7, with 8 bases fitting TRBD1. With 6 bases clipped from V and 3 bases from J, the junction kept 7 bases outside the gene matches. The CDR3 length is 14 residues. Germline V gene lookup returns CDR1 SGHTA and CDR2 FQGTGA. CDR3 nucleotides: TGTGCCAGCAGTTTACAGGGGGACAGCTACGAGCAGTACTTC. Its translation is CASSLQGDSYEQYF.

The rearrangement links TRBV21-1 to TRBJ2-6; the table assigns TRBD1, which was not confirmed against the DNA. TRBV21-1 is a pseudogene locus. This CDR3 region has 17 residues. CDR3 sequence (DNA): TGTGCCAGCAGCACGGAACAGGGGGCTCCTGGGGCCAACGTCCTGACTTTC. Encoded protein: CASSTEQGAPGANVLTF.

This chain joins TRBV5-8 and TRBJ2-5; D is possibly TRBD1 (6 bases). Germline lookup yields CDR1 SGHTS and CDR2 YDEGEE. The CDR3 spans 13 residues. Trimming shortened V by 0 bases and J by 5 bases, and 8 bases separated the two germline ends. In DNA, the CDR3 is TGTGCCAGCAGCTTGGCAGGGGTTGAGACCCAGTACTTC. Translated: CASSLAGVETQYF. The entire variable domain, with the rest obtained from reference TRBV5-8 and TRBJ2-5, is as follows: EAGVTQSPTHLIKTRGQQATLRCSPISGHTSVYWYQQALGLGLQFLLWYDEGEERNRGNFPPRFSGRQFPNYSSELNVNALELEDSALYLCASSLAGVETQYFGPGTRLLVL.

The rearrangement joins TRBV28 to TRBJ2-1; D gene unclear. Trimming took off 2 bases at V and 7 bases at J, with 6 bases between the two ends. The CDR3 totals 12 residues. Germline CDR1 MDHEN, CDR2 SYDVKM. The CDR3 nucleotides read TGTGCCAGCAGTTTACCCGGGAATGAGCAGTTCTTC. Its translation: CASSLPGNEQFF. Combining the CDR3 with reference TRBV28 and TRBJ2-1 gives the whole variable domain DVKVTQSSRYLVKRTGEKVFLECVQDMDHENMFWYRQDPGLGLRLIYFSYDVKMKEKGDIPEGYSVSREKKERFSLILESASTNQTSMYLCASSLPGNEQFFGPGTRLTVL.

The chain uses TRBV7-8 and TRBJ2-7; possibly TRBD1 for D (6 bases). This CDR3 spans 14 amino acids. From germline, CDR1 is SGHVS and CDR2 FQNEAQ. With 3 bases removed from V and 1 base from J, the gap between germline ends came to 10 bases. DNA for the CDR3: TGTGCCAGCAGCTTGTGGGGGCGGTCCTACGAGCAGTACTTC. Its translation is CASSLWGRSYEQYF.

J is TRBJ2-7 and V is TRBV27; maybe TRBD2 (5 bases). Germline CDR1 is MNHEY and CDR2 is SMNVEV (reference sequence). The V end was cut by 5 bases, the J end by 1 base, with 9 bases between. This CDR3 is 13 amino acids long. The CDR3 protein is CASSLQRSYEQYF. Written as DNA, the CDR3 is TGTGCCAGCAGTCTTCAGCGGTCCTACGAGCAGTACTTC.

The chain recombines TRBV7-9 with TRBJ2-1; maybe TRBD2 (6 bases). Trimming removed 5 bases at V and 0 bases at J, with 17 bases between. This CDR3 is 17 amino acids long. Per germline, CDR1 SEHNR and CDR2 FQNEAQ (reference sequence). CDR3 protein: CASSPRLGRSSYNEQFF. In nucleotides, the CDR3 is TGTGCCAGCAGCCCTAGACTAGGCCGGAGCTCCTACAATGAGCAGTTCTTC.

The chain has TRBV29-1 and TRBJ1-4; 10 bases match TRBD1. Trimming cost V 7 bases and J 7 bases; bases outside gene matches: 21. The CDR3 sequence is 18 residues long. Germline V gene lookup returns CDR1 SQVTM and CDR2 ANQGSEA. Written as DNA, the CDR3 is TGCAGCGCTGGTACCGGGACAGGGGTTTCGGTGGGTTCTGAAAAACTGTTTTTT. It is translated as CSAGTGTGVSVGSEKLFF. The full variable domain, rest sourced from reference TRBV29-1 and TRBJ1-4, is SAVISQKPSRDICQRGTSLTIQCQVDSQVTMMFWYRQQPGQSLTLIATANQGSEATYESGFVIDKFPISRPNLTFSTLTVSNMSPEDSSIYLCSAGTGTGVSVGSEKLFFGSGTQLSVL.

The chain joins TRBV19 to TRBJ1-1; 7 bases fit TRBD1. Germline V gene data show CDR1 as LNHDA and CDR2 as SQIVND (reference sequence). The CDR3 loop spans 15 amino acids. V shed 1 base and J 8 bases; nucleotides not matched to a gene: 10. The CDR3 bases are TGTGCCAGTAGTATAGGGGGTACGGGGACAGTAGAAGCTTTCTTT. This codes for CASSIGGTGTVEAFF.

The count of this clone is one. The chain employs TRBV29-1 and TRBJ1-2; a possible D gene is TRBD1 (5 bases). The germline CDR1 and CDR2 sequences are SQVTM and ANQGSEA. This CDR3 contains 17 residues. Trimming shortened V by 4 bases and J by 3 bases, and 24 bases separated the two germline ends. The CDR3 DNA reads TGCAGCGTTGGGAGAACTGGGAGTCGACGGGGGGACTATGGCTACACCTTC. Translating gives CSVGRTGSRRGDYGYTF.

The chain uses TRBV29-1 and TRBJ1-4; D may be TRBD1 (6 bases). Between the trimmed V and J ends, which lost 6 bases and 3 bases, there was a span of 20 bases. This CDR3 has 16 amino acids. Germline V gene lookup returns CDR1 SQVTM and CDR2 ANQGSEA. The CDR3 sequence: CSVHIAGGLPNEKLFF. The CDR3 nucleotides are TGCAGCGTCCACATTGCCGGGGGGCTGCCTAATGAAAAACTGTTTTTT.

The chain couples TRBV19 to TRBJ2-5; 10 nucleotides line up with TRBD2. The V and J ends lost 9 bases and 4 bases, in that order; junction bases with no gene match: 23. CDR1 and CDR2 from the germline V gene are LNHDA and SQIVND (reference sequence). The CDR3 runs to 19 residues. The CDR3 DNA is TGTGCCAGCTCCGTTTCCGCGGTTCCCTTAGCGGGGGGTCGAGAGACCCAGTACTTC. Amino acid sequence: CASSVSAVPLAGGRETQYF.

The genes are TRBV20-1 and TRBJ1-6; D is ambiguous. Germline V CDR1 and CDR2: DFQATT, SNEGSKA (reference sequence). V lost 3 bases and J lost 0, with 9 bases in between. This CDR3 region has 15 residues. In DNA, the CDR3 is TGCAGTGCTAGTCCCGTTAGCTCCTATAATTCACCCCTCCACTTT. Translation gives CSASPVSSYNSPLHF.

In DNA form, the CDR3 reads TGTGCCAGCAGGATTCTAGCGGGGGACCACGAGCAGTACTTC. This encodes CASRILAGDHEQYF. The chain employs TRBV28 and TRBJ2-7; TRBD2 agrees at 10 bases. CDR3 length: 14 amino acids. CDR1 is MDHEN and CDR2 is SYDVKM in the germline V gene. The trim removed 6 bases at V and 5 bases at J, leaving 7 bases unmatched.

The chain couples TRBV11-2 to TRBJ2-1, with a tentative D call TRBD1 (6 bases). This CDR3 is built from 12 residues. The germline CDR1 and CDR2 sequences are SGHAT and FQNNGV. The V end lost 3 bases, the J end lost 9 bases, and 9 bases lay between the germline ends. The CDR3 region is CASSFTGFEQFF. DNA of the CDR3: TGTGCCAGCAGCTTCACAGGGTTTGAGCAGTTCTTC.